These 10 T cell receptor beta chains were sequenced from one sample in a study of cytomegalovirus exposure and HLA in healthy donors. The protocol was immunoSEQ multiplex PCR, while the TCRdb copy is restricted to in-frame clones and leaves out a portion. The profile covers 260,000 or so clones, with approximately 87% appearing a single time and around 2.6% taken by the ten largest. Sample: PBMCs. The origin of the receptors is a man between 18 and 35 years old in good health and CMV-seronegative.

The V and J genes are TRBV7-3 and TRBJ1-1; perhaps TRBD1 as D (5 bases). CDR1 is SGHTA and CDR2 is FQGTGA in the germline V gene. The CDR3 totals 15 residues. Trimming pared 2 bases from V and 2 bases from J, leaving 12 bases between. CDR3 amino acids: CASSLDGASNTEAFF. CDR3 coding DNA: TGTGCCAGCAGCTTAGATGGGGCATCAAACACTGAAGCTTTCTTT.

The chain carries TRBV7-8 and TRBJ2-1; no clear D. The V end lost 8 bases, the J end lost 0 bases, and 8 bases lay between the germline ends. This CDR3 comprises 13 residues. Germline V gives CDR1 SGHVS, CDR2 FQNEAQ. CDR3 coding DNA: TGTGCCAGCCTTCCGAGCTCCTACAATGAGCAGTTCTTC. Residues: CASLPSSYNEQFF.

J is TRBJ2-3 and V is TRBV9; 15 bases line up with TRBD2. Trimming cost V 5 bases and J 6 bases; bases outside gene matches: 7. This CDR3 is built from 16 residues. Germline CDR1 is SGDLS and CDR2 is YYNGEE. The CDR3 nucleotides are TGTGCCAGCAGTGTTGCCGGGACTAGCGGGAGGGATACGCAGTATTTT. Translation: CASSVAGTSGRDTQYF. Using reference TRBV9 and TRBJ2-3 for the parts outside the CDR3, the full variable domain is DSGVTQTPKHLITATGQRVTLRCSPRSGDLSVYWYQQSLDQGLQFLIQYYNGEERAKGNILERFSAQQFPDLHSELNLSSLELGDSALYFCASSVAGTSGRDTQYFGPGTRLTVL.

This clone was detected once. V and J are TRBV7-2 and TRBJ2-3, with D perhaps TRBD2 (5 bases). CDR3 length: 13 residues. Trimming removed 5 bases from V and 3 bases from J, with 9 bases in between. From germline, CDR1 is SGHTA and CDR2 FQGNSA. The CDR3 protein is CASSRRGTDTQYF. CDR3 in DNA: TGTGCCAGCAGCCGTCGGGGAACAGATACGCAGTATTTT.

The chain uses TRBV7-9 and TRBJ1-1; a weak D match, TRBD1 (6 bases). Germline V gene sequence: CDR1 SEHNR, CDR2 FQNEAQ (reference sequence). Trimming removed 3 bases from V and 2 bases from J, with 10 bases in between. The CDR3 is made up of 14 amino acids. The CDR3, as DNA: TGTGCCAGCAGCTTCCGGGACATCAACACTGAAGCTTTCTTT. This sequence encodes CASSFRDINTEAFF.

The chain carries TRBV5-1 and TRBJ2-7; the D gene is possibly TRBD2 (6 bases). CDR1 and CDR2 (germline): SGHRS, YFSETQ. V was cut by 5 bases and J by 6 bases, with 18 bases left in between. This CDR3 is built from 14 residues. CDR3 protein: CASSGGNVQLEQYF. In DNA, the CDR3 is TGCGCCAGCAGTGGGGGGAACGTGCAACTCGAGCAGTACTTC.

This chain connects TRBV9 to TRBJ2-1, with a possible D match to TRBD2 (5 bases). CDR3 length: 16 amino acids. Trimming stripped 0 bases from V and 4 bases from J, with 14 bases between. The germline gives CDR1 SGDLS, CDR2 YYNGEE. The CDR3 loop reads CASSVVERIRYNEQFF. The CDR3 DNA follows: TGTGCCAGCAGCGTAGTGGAGCGGATTAGATACAATGAGCAGTTCTTC.

The chain links TRBV13 to TRBJ2-7; TRBD1 agrees at 11 bases. Trimming removed 5 bases from V and 5 bases from J; junction bases left unmatched: 5. Germline V gene sequence: CDR1 PRHDT, CDR2 FYEKMQ (reference sequence). The CDR3 runs 14 residues. The CDR3, as DNA: TGTGCCAGCAGCCGTGAGGGACAGGGGGACGAGCAGTACTTC. This sequence encodes CASSREGQGDEQYF.

V is TRBV28 and J is TRBJ1-2; D may be TRBD1 (5 bases). Per germline, CDR1 MDHEN and CDR2 SYDVKM. V lost 3 bases and J 3 bases, leaving 11 bases between the germline ends. This CDR3 is 14 amino acids long. Written as DNA, the CDR3 is TGTGCCAGCAGTTTTACCCCGGGGGACTATGGCTACACCTTC. It is translated as CASSFTPGDYGYTF.

The rearrangement uses TRBV7-6 and TRBJ1-1, with no clear D. The CDR3 spans 15 residues. V was pared by 1 base and J by 2 bases, with 11 bases between. Germline-derived CDR1 and CDR2 are SGHVS and FNYEAQ. The CDR3: CASSLGGGRNTEAFF. The CDR3 nucleotides are TGTGCCAGCAGCTTAGGTGGAGGACGAAACACTGAAGCTTTCTTT.